These 9 T cell receptor beta chains came from one sample sequenced in a study of cytomegalovirus exposure and HLA in healthy donors. PCR involved 60 Vbeta and 13 Jbeta primers. Sequencing was performed with immunoSEQ multiplex PCR; in TCRdb, only in-frame clones are kept and a portion is missing. The sample includes 150,000 to 200,000 clones, 60% to 80% of them seen just once. What was sequenced was PBMCs. Source of these receptors: a man in his fifties in good health and CMV-seropositive.

The chain uses TRBV5-6 and TRBJ1-2, with D hard to call. The germline CDR1 and CDR2 sequences are SGHDT and YYEEEE. Between the trimmed V and J ends, which lost 4 bases and 0 bases, there was a span of 16 bases. The length of the CDR3 is 16 residues. In nucleotides, the CDR3 is TGTGCCAGCAGCCCGCCCGGGTCCATTACTAACTATGGCTACACCTTC. It translates to CASSPPGSITNYGYTF.

The rearrangement joins TRBV6-1 to TRBJ2-5; no reliable D call. Per germline, CDR1 MNHNS and CDR2 SASEGT. The CDR3 consists of 10 residues. With 6 bases removed from V and 5 bases from J, the gap between germline ends came to 4 bases. The CDR3 spells CASREETQYF. The DNA of the CDR3 is TGTGCCAGCAGGGAGGAGACCCAGTACTTC.

The V call is TRBV10-2, the J call TRBJ2-3; D perhaps matches TRBD1 (6 bases). Germline V gene lookup returns CDR1 WSHSY and CDR2 SAAADI. Trimming stripped 0 bases from V and 1 base from J, with 11 bases between. The CDR3 is 16 residues long. CDR3 region: CASSESSGVGTDTQYF. In DNA, the CDR3 is TGCGCCAGCAGTGAGTCGTCAGGGGTAGGCACAGATACGCAGTATTTT.

This clone was seen a few times. V is TRBV5-8 and J is TRBJ1-1; D ambiguous. This CDR3 has 15 amino acids. Germline-derived CDR1 and CDR2 are SGHTS and YDEGEE. Trimming cost V 2 bases and J 6 bases, with 17 bases left between them. Written as DNA, the CDR3 is TGTGCCAGCAGCTTTCTGATGCGGGGTGGGGCTGAAGCTTTCTTT. Amino acid sequence: CASSFLMRGGAEAFF. The full variable domain, rest sourced from reference TRBV5-8 and TRBJ1-1, is EAGVTQSPTHLIKTRGQQATLRCSPISGHTSVYWYQQALGLGLQFLLWYDEGEERNRGNFPPRFSGRQFPNYSSELNVNALELEDSALYLCASSFLMRGGAEAFFGQGTRLTVV.

This chain links TRBV2 with TRBJ1-6; D possibly corresponds to TRBD1 (5 bases). The CDR3 loop spans 14 amino acids. V was trimmed by 6 bases and J by 8 bases, leaving 14 bases between them. Germline values: CDR1 SNHLY, CDR2 FYNNEI. The CDR3 DNA is TGTGCCAGCAGGCCGTCGACAGTGGATTCACCCCTCCACTTT. This encodes CASRPSTVDSPLHF.

This clone was detected only once. The rearrangement joins TRBV11-1 to TRBJ2-3, with a tentative D call TRBD2 (7 bases). Germline V gives CDR1 SGHAT, CDR2 FQDESV (reference sequence). This CDR3 spans 17 amino acids. Trimming left V 5 bases short and J 2 bases short, with 20 bases between. CDR3 sequence reads: CASSKGGAGPDTDTQYF. The CDR3 region has the DNA TGTGCCAGCAGCAAAGGGGGAGCGGGGCCCGACACAGATACGCAGTATTTT.

The V gene is TRBV5-6, the J gene TRBJ1-5, with D unresolved. Trimming removed 0 bases from V and 7 bases from J, with 8 bases in between. From germline, CDR1 is SGHDT and CDR2 YYEEEE. The CDR3 contains 13 residues. CDR3 in amino acids: CASSLGTAQPQHF. In nucleotides, the CDR3 is TGTGCCAGCAGCTTGGGTACAGCCCAGCCCCAGCATTTT.

The V gene is TRBV7-8, the J gene TRBJ2-4; D perhaps matches TRBD2 (5 bases). CDR3 size: 15 residues. The germline V gene has CDR1 SGHVS and CDR2 FQNEAQ. V was shortened by 5 bases and J by 0 bases, with 11 bases between the two germline ends. The CDR3 loop is CASSPSGIAKNIQYF. DNA of the CDR3: TGTGCCAGCAGCCCATCGGGGATAGCCAAAAACATTCAGTACTTC.

V gene TRBV10-3 combines with J gene TRBJ2-5, with TRBD1 identical over 9 bases. Trimming took 3 bases from V and 3 from J; bases not matched to a gene: 2. The CDR3 is 14 residues long. Germline V gene lookup returns CDR1 ENHRY and CDR2 SYGVKD. In nucleotides, the CDR3 is TGTGCCATCAGTGATCGGGACAGGGAAGAGACCCAGTACTTC. Translation: CAISDRDREETQYF.